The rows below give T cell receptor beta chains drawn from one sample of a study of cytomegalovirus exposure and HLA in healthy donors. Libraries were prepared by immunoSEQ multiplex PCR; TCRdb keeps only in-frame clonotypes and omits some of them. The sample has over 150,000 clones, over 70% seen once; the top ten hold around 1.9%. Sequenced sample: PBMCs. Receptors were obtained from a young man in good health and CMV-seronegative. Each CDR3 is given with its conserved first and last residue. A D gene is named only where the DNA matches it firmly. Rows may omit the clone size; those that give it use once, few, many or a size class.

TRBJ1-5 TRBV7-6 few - CASSLRGGNNQPQHF TGTGCCAGCAGCCTGAGGGGGGGAAACAATCAGCCCCAGCATTTT
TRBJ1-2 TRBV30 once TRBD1 CAFPTPRGYGYTF TGTGCCTTCCCTACCCCCAGGGGGTATGGCTACACCTTC
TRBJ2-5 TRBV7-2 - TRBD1 CASMGQGAGETQYF TGTGCCAGCATGGGACAGGGGGCAGGAGAGACCCAGTACTTC
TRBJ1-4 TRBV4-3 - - CASSLTGLDNEKLFF TGCGCCAGCAGCCTCACCGGGTTGGATAATGAAAAACTGTTTTTT
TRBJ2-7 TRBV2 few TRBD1 CASSESGGGYEQYF TGTGCCAGCAGTGAATCAGGGGGCGGCTACGAGCAGTACTTC
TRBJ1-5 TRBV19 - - CASSIEGNQPQHF TGTGCCAGTAGTATTGAGGGTAATCAGCCCCAGCATTTT
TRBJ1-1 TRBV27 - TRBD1 CASSYTGAEAFF TGTGCCAGCAGTTATACAGGGGCTGAAGCTTTCTTT
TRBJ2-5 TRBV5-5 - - CASSLGREETQYF TGTGCCAGCAGCTTGGGGCGGGAAGAGACCCAGTACTTC
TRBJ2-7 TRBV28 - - CASSPTTNYEQYF TGTGCCAGCAGTCCCACTACAAACTACGAGCAGTACTTC
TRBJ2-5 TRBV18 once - CASSPQTDFAAQYF TGTGCCAGCTCACCACAAACGGACTTTGCGGCCCAGTACTTC
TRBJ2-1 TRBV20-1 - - CSASLNEQFF TGCAGTGCTTCTTTGAATGAGCAGTTCTTC
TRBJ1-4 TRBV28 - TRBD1 CASSTDREREKLFF TGTGCCAGCAGTACAGACAGGGAGCGTGAAAAACTGTTTTTT
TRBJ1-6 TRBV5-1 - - CASSLVDQGSSPLHF TGCGCCAGCAGCTTGGTCGATCAGGGTTCATCACCCCTCCACTTT
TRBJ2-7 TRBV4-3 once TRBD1 CASSQGTGQTYEQYF TGCGCCAGCAGCCAGGGTACGGGACAGACCTACGAGCAGTACTTC
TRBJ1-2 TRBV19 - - CASSMEGRGGYTF TGTGCCAGTAGTATGGAGGGGCGGGGAGGCTACACCTTC
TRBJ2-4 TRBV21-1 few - CASRKEAGVAKNIQYF TGTGCCAGCAGGAAAGAGGCGGGGGTAGCCAAAAACATTCAGTACTTC
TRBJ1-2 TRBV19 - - CASSASAGSYGYTF TGTGCCAGTAGTGCCTCTGCGGGGAGCTATGGCTACACCTTC
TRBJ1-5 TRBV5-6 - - CASSLVRDQPQHF TGTGCCAGCAGCTTGGTCAGGGATCAGCCCCAGCATTTT
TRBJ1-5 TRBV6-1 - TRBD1 CASSLTGTGDQPQHF TGTGCCAGCAGTTTGACCGGGACAGGGGACCAGCCCCAGCATTTT
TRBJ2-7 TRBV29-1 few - CSVGEASPYEQYF TGCAGCGTTGGAGAGGCCTCCCCCTACGAGCAGTACTTC
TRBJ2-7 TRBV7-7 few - CASSNRVGEQYF TGTGCTAGCAGCAACAGGGTGGGCGAGCAGTACTTC
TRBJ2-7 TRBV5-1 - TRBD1 CASSEQGSGYEQYF TGCGCCAGCAGCGAACAGGGGTCAGGTTACGAGCAGTACTTC
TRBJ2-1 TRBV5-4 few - CASTPPGYNEQFF TGTGCCAGCACCCCGCCGGGCTACAATGAGCAGTTCTTC
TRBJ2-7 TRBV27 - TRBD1 CASSYRGRVEQYF TGTGCCAGCAGTTACAGGGGAAGGGTCGAGCAGTACTTC
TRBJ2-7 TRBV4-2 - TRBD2 CASSQDRTSIEQYF TGTGCCAGCAGCCAAGATAGGACTAGCATCGAGCAGTACTTC
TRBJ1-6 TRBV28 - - CASSPEAGGLWNSPLHF TGTGCCAGCAGCCCCGAGGCGGGGGGCTTATGGAATTCACCCCTCCACTTT
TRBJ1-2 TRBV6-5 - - CASSYPQEGDYGYTF TGTGCCAGCAGTTACCCACAGGAGGGCGACTATGGCTACACCTTC
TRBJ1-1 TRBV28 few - CASSLLRENTEAFF TGTGCCAGCAGTTTATTACGGGAGAACACTGAAGCTTTCTTT
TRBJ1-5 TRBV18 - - CASSPSVSQPQHF TGTGCCAGCTCACCTTCGGTTAGTCAGCCCCAGCATTTT
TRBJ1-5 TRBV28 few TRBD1 CASSFGTGLNQPQHF TGTGCCAGCAGTTTCGGGACAGGTCTCAATCAGCCCCAGCATTTT
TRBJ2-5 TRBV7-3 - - CASSSPPRQERDETQYF TGTGCCAGCAGCTCCCCTCCGAGACAGGAGAGGGATGAGACCCAGTACTTC
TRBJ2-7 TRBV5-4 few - CASSSGPTYEQYF TGTGCCAGCAGCAGCGGACCAACCTACGAGCAGTACTTC
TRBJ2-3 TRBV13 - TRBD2 CASSQGLAGLDTQYF TGTGCCAGCAGCCAAGGACTAGCGGGGCTAGATACGCAGTATTTT
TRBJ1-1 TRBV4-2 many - CASSQDVSRVTEAFF TGTGCCAGCAGCCAAGATGTGAGCAGGGTCACTGAAGCTTTCTTT
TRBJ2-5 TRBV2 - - CASSEERAQETQYF TGTGCCAGCAGTGAAGAGCGGGCCCAAGAGACCCAGTACTTC
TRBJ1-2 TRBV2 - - CASSASQGYPNYGYTF TGTGCCAGCAGTGCCTCTCAGGGTTATCCGAACTATGGCTACACCTTC
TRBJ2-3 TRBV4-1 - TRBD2 CASSQAGLAGDTQYF TGCGCCAGCAGCCAAGCTGGACTAGCGGGGGATACGCAGTATTTT
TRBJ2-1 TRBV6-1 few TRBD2 CASLTSGGINEQFF TGTGCCAGCTTGACTAGCGGGGGGATAAATGAGCAGTTCTTC
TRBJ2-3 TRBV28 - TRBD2 CASSLWEGLAGTDTQYF TGTGCCAGCAGTTTATGGGAGGGACTAGCGGGCACAGATACGCAGTATTTT
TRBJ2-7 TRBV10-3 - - CATSLTGGGEQYF TGTGCCACCTCACTGACGGGGGGCGGTGAGCAGTACTTC
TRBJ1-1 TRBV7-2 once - CASSFTGRNTEAFF TGTGCCAGCAGCTTTACAGGGAGGAACACTGAAGCTTTCTTT
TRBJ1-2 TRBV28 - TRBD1 CASSLRILAETGQYGYTF TGTGCCAGCAGTTTGCGAATACTGGCCGAGACAGGGCAATATGGCTACACCTTC
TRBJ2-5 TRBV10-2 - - CASSEDGETQYF TGCGCCAGCAGTGAGGACGGGGAGACCCAGTACTTC
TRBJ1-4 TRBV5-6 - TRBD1 CASSPSQGAREKLFF TGTGCCAGCAGCCCCTCACAGGGGGCTCGGGAAAAACTGTTTTTT
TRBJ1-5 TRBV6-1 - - CASSGAGYQPQHF TGTGCCAGCAGTGGGGCTGGATATCAGCCCCAGCATTTT
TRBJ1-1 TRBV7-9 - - CASSYWGVSTEAFF TGTGCCAGCAGCTATTGGGGGGTAAGCACTGAAGCTTTCTTT
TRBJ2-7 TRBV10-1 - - CASSGLVPPEQYF TGCGCCAGCAGTGGACTAGTTCCACCCGAGCAGTACTTC
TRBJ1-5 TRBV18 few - CASSAGSDQPQHF TGTGCCAGCTCAGCGGGCTCGGATCAGCCCCAGCATTTT
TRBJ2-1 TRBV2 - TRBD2 CAGHGGGSDNEQFF TGTGCCGGACACGGGGGGGGGTCCGACAATGAGCAGTTCTTC
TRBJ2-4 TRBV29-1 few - CSVGAGHGIQYF TGCAGCGTTGGGGCAGGGCATGGCATTCAGTACTTC
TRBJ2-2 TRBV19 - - CADGTLNTGELFF TGTGCCGACGGGACACTGAACACCGGGGAGCTGTTTTTT